Listed below are T cell receptor beta chains from one sample, sequenced in a study of CD8 T cells in Susac syndrome. Using its own MiXCR run on the immunoSEQ multiplex PCR reads, TCRdb lists one record per CDR3 protein. The sample carries around 300,000 distinct CDR3 sequences, 75% to 85% recorded once. The source material was CD8+ T cells from PBMCs. These receptors came from a human donor with multiple sclerosis. Each CDR3 is given without its conserved first and last residue.

V gene,CDR3 length,CDR3 protein
TRBV6-5,13,ASSPIGGGIDGYT
TRBV15,13,ATSRPAGDTGELF
TRBV7-9,14,ASSLGAGPSSTEQY
TRBV12-3/TRBV12-4,10,ASSLRHYEQY
TRBV30,11,AWVGGGTDTQY
TRBV5-1,13,ASSLERGRLYEQY
TRBV19,12,ASTRLAENNEQF
TRBV20-1,9,SYPRGAEAF
TRBV9,12,ASSVEGTSYEQY
TRBV27,12,ASSGVGAGYGYT
TRBV28,13,ASSDRQGGGTEAF
TRBV12-3/TRBV12-4,11,ATRFGGGYEQY
TRBV20-1,13,SARDSRGSSYEQY
TRBV27,12,ASSLLRDGGEAF
TRBV19,12,ASSFGLADYEQY
TRBV10-3,12,AIGETGASQPQH
TRBV13,12,ASSLGLLPGEQF
TRBV6-2/TRBV6-3,11,ASRLGRNTEAF
TRBV7-9,10,ASSIAVAEAF
TRBV29-1,9,SARVLYGYT
TRBV27,13,ASSSWTVPHNEQF
TRBV7-9,11,ASKVPLGNEQF
TRBV4-1,14,ASSHGRTVKTDTQY